This note documents a single TCR beta chain sequence. Germline CDR1 and CDR2: MDHEN and SYDVKM. Trimming removed 6 bases at V and 8 bases at J, with 22 bases between. The CDR3 loop spans 15 amino acids. These data come from a study of blood T cell repertoires in COVID-19. The overall study: Samples taken during acute and convalescent COVID-19 were collected in the United States, Italy and Spain.

Authors' methods: Estimates of nucleated cell counts were drawn from the amplification of reference gene primers. TCRdb keeps only in-frame clones here, not all; method: immunoSEQ multiplex PCR. The D gene and trimming were derived from the DNA, and the V and J assignments and clone size from that table. The sample lists hundreds of thousands of clones, about nine tenths occurring once. Cohort allocation depended upon clinical history that participants reported. The genes are TRBV28 and TRBJ1-1; possible D gene TRBD1, 6 bases. Sequenced sample: PBMCs or T cells enriched from blood (not recorded which). The TCR was taken from a woman aged 30 to 39 with acute COVID-19. The CDR3 nucleotides read TGTGCCAGCAGACCCCTTGGGGGCCGATATGTGGAAGCTTTCTTT. Translating it yields CASRPLGGRYVEAFF. The full variable domain, in which reference TRBV28 and TRBJ1-1 provide the parts outside the CDR3, is DVKVTQSSRYLVKRTGEKVFLECVQDMDHENMFWYRQDPGLGLRLIYFSYDVKMKEKGDIPEGYSVSREKKERFSLILESASTNQTSMYLCASRPLGGRYVEAFFGQGTRLTVV.